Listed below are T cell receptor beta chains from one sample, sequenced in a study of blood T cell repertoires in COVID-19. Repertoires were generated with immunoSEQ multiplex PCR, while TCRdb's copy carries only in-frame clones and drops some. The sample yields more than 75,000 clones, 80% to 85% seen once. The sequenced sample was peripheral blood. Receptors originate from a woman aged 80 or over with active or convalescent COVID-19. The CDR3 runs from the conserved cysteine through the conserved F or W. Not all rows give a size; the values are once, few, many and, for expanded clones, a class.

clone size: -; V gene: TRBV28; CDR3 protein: CASSLSWTGERRNTIYF
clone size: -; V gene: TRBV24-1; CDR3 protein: CATGTTLSNEQFF
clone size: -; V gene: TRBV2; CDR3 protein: CASSADYGYTF
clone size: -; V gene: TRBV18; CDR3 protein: CASSPGQSTDTQYF
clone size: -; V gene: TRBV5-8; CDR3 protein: CASSLSGSDTQYF
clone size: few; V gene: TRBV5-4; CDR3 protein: CASSRTSGGHNEQFF
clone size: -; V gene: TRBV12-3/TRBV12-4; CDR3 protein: CASSFSQGTEAFF
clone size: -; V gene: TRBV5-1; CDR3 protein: CASSTQGRTEAFF
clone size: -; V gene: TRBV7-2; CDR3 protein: CASSLFSGQETQYF
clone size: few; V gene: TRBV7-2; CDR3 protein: CASSLVGRVGASHTDTQYF
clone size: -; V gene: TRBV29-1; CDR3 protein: CSVSGGQGVSDTQYF
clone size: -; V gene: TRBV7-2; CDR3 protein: CASSLTTGGVNHYGYTF
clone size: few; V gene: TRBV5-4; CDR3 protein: CASTNTAGGGNEFYGYTF
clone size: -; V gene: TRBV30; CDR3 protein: CAWSVQEGSEQYF
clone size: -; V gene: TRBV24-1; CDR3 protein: CATSAGAGRINEQFF
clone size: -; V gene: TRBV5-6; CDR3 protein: CASSFTGDGTAFF
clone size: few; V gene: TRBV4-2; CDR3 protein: CASGREGISGANVLTF
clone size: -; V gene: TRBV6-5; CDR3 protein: CASSYTGVDGYTF
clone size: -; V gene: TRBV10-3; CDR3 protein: CAISERQDQETQYF
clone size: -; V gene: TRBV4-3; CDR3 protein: CASSQDWAGEDNEQFF